These 23 T cell receptor beta chains originate from one sample sequenced in a study of blood T cell repertoires in COVID-19. Assay: immunoSEQ multiplex PCR; the TCRdb copy retains only in-frame clones and omits some. This sample carries 290,000 or so clones, roughly 80% of them seen once, and the ten largest clones take less than 5.5%. Sequenced input: PBMCs or T cells enriched from blood (not recorded which). These receptors originate from a man between 40 and 49 years old who had been exposed to COVID-19.

This chain connects TRBV5-1 to TRBJ2-7, with D perhaps matching TRBD2 (6 bases). The length of the CDR3 is 14 residues. The ends were cut back, 2 bases at V and 3 bases at J, with 12 bases in the middle. Germline-derived CDR1 and CDR2 are SGHRS and YFSETQ. The CDR3 is CASSFTEGSYEQYF. The CDR3 nucleotides read TGCGCCAGCAGCTTCACGGAGGGCAGCTACGAGCAGTACTTC. Based on the CDR3 plus reference TRBV5-1 and TRBJ2-7, the full variable domain is KAGVTQTPRYLIKTRGQQVTLSCSPISGHRSVSWYQQTPGQGLQFLFEYFSETQRNKGNFPGRFSGRQFSNSRSEMNVSTLELGDSALYLCASSFTEGSYEQYFGPGTRLTVT.

The chain uses TRBV25-1 and TRBJ2-1, with a possible D match to TRBD2 (7 bases). The CDR3 has 17 residues. Per germline, CDR1 MGHDK and CDR2 SYGVNS. V was pared by 4 bases and J by 4 bases, with 20 bases between. DNA of the CDR3: TGTGCCAGCAGTGGATTTGGGGGGGCGGGCCCTTACAATGAGCAGTTCTTC. This translates into CASSGFGGAGPYNEQFF.

This sequence joins TRBV6-5 and TRBJ2-1; D unclear. The ends were cut back, 3 bases at V and 5 bases at J, with 8 bases in the middle. CDR1 MNHEY and CDR2 SVGAGI come from the germline V gene. The CDR3 extends over 13 amino acids. Here the CDR3 DNA reads TGTGCCAGCAGTTATCTAATTCACAATGAGCAGTTCTTC. It codes for CASSYLIHNEQFF.

The chain links TRBV7-9 to TRBJ1-1; maybe TRBD1 (5 bases). The CDR3 contains 15 residues. The germline V and J ends were trimmed by 6 bases and 1 base, with 15 bases remaining between them. The germline V gene has CDR1 SEHNR and CDR2 FQNEAQ (reference sequence). The CDR3 DNA is TGTGCCAGCAGATTGGGGGGTTTGGAGAACACTGAAGCTTTCTTT. Amino acid sequence: CASRLGGLENTEAFF.

This chain connects TRBV6-5 to TRBJ2-3; 9 bases map to TRBD1. CDR1 and CDR2 from the germline V gene are MNHEY and SVGAGI. CDR3 size: 15 residues. V shed 10 bases, J shed 4 bases, and the junction held 12 bases outside the gene matches. This CDR3 is CATRMTGGWADTQYF. Here the CDR3 DNA reads TGTGCCACCCGTATGACAGGGGGTTGGGCAGATACGCAGTATTTT.

V and J are TRBV11-3 and TRBJ2-7, with 8 bases identical to TRBD1. The germline gives CDR1 SGHNT, CDR2 YENEEA. The length of the CDR3 is 15 residues. Germline trimming cut 5 bases from V and 7 bases from J; bases unmatched to any gene: 13. The CDR3 protein is CASSRSGTGGREQYF. The CDR3 DNA reads as TGTGCCAGCAGCAGGTCCGGGACAGGCGGTCGAGAGCAGTACTTC.

The CDR3 spells CASSARTAKPNTEAFF. As DNA, the CDR3 is TGCGCCAGCAGCGCCAGGACAGCTAAACCAAACACTGAAGCTTTCTTT. The rearrangement joins TRBV5-1 to TRBJ1-1, with D possibly TRBD1 on 6 matching bases. Germline V gene sequence: CDR1 SGHRS, CDR2 YFSETQ. V was trimmed by 4 bases and J by 2 bases, leaving 18 bases between them. This CDR3 spans 16 amino acids.

This clone is a singleton in its sample. V usage is TRBV19 and J usage is TRBJ1-2, with 8 nucleotides matching TRBD1. The CDR3 length is 13 residues. V lost 7 bases to trimming and J lost 8 bases; unmatched junction nucleotides: 9. Germline CDR1 LNHDA, CDR2 SQIVND (reference sequence). The CDR3 bases are TGTGCCAGTACCTCCTCATCAGGGGGCGGCTACACCTTC. This sequence encodes CASTSSSGGGYTF.

This clone is a singleton in its sample. V is TRBV15 and J is TRBJ2-1, with 7 nucleotides matching TRBD1. The junction had 7 bases not matched to a gene; V was cut back by 3 bases and J by 5 bases. The CDR3 is 15 amino acids. Looked up from germline, CDR1 is LNHNV and CDR2 is YYDKDF (reference sequence). In DNA form, the CDR3 reads TGTGCCACCAGCAGCCTCGGGACAGCTAACAATGAGCAGTTCTTC. It translates to CATSSLGTANNEQFF.

J is TRBJ1-1 and V is TRBV5-1; possibly TRBD1 for D (6 bases). Trimming removed 3 bases from V and 0 bases from J, with 12 bases in between. The CDR3 sequence is 15 residues long. Germline V gives CDR1 SGHRS, CDR2 YFSETQ. The CDR3 loop is CASSWGTGMNTEAFF. DNA of the CDR3: TGCGCCAGCAGCTGGGGAACAGGGATGAACACTGAAGCTTTCTTT.

The V call is TRBV6-1, the J call TRBJ2-7; no reliable D call. From germline, CDR1 is MNHNS and CDR2 SASEGT. This CDR3 spans 13 amino acids. V was pared by 4 bases and J by 1 base, with 8 bases between. Here the CDR3 reads CASSGSQSYEQYF. CDR3 coding DNA: TGTGCCAGCAGTGGTTCTCAGTCCTACGAGCAGTACTTC.

This chain links TRBV6-5 with TRBJ1-2; 10 bases align to TRBD1. Trimming at V came to 6 bases and at J to 6 bases, leaving 10 bases not matched to a gene. Germline CDR1 and CDR2: MNHEY and SVGAGI. This CDR3 comprises 15 residues. CDR3 DNA sequence: TGTGCCAGCAGAACGTCCGGGACAGGGGTTAATGGCTACACCTTC. Residues: CASRTSGTGVNGYTF.

The chain has TRBV19 and TRBJ2-5, with D uncertain. Germline V gene lookup returns CDR1 LNHDA and CDR2 SQIVND (reference sequence). Trimming left V 1 base short and J 5 bases short, with 8 bases between. The CDR3 runs 13 residues. This CDR3 reads CASSIVYGETQYF. As DNA, the CDR3 is TGTGCCAGTAGTATAGTATACGGGGAGACCCAGTACTTC.

This chain joins TRBV6-5 and TRBJ2-7, with D possibly matching TRBD1 (5 bases). The CDR3 is 12 amino acids. CDR1 and CDR2 from the germline V gene are MNHEY and SVGAGI. The ends were cut back, 6 bases at V and 4 bases at J, with 10 bases in the middle. The CDR3 coding sequence is TGTGCCAGCAGCACCTCAGGGTACGAGCAGTACTTC. It translates to CASSTSGYEQYF.

V gene TRBV28 combines with J gene TRBJ1-2, with D maybe TRBD1 (5 bases). Germline V gene sequence: CDR1 MDHEN, CDR2 SYDVKM. Trimming stripped 5 bases from V and 1 base from J, with 17 bases between. The CDR3 is 16 residues long. Here the CDR3 DNA reads TGTGCCAGCAGTAAACTTCGGAAGACAGTTAACTATGGCTACACCTTC. It encodes CASSKLRKTVNYGYTF.

This clone was recorded at least ten times. V usage is TRBV13 and J usage is TRBJ1-2, with TRBD1 as a possible D gene (6 bases). Germline lookup yields CDR1 PRHDT and CDR2 FYEKMQ (reference sequence). V lost 5 bases to trimming and J lost 6 bases, with 28 bases between them. This CDR3 region has 18 residues. The CDR3 sequence is CASSPTLAQRQVGNGYTF. CDR3 in DNA: TGTGCCAGCAGCCCTACCCTAGCCCAACGACAGGTTGGAAATGGCTACACCTTC. Full variable domain (missing parts from reference TRBV13 and TRBJ1-2): AAGVIQSPRHLIKEKRETATLKCYPIPRHDTVYWYQQGPGQDPQFLISFYEKMQSDKGSIPDRFSAQQFSDYHSELNMSSLELGDSALYFCASSPTLAQRQVGNGYTFGSGTRLTVV.

CDR3 loop: CASSLSRQANGGETQYF. The CDR3 bases are TGTGCCAGCAGCTTAAGCCGACAGGCCAACGGTGGAGAGACCCAGTACTTC. The rearrangement uses TRBV7-3 and TRBJ2-5, with D possibly being TRBD1 (6 bases). Trimming removed 1 base at V and 4 bases at J, with 19 bases between. Germline V gene data show CDR1 as SGHTA and CDR2 as FQGTGA. The CDR3 runs to 17 residues.

J is TRBJ2-5 and V is TRBV7-9; 7 bases agree with TRBD1. With 1 base clipped from V and 0 bases from J, the junction kept 2 bases outside the gene matches. There are 15 residues in the CDR3. Germline-derived CDR1 and CDR2 are SEHNR and FQNEAQ (reference sequence). The CDR3: CASSLGGTDQETQYF. CDR3 bases: TGTGCCAGCAGCTTAGGTGGGACAGACCAAGAGACCCAGTACTTC.

This clone was recorded only once. The chain links TRBV15 to TRBJ1-6, with 7 bases identical to TRBD1. The V gene's germline CDR1 is LNHNV and CDR2 YYDKDF (reference sequence). V was pared by 0 bases and J by 4 bases, with 3 bases of the junction left unmatched. CDR3 length: 16 amino acids. CDR3: CATSRDRTGYNSPLHF. The CDR3 DNA reads as TGTGCCACCAGCAGAGACCGGACAGGATATAATTCACCCCTCCACTTT. The whole variable domain, remainder taken from reference TRBV15 and TRBJ1-6, is DAMVIQNPRYQVTQFGKPVTLSCSQTLNHNVMYWYQQKSSQAPKLLFHYYDKDFNNEADTPDNFQSRRPNTSFCFLDIRSPGLGDTAMYLCATSRDRTGYNSPLHFGNGTRLTVT.

The chain links TRBV25-1 to TRBJ1-2, with D uncertain. Trimming removed 3 bases from V and 4 bases from J, with 18 bases in between. Germline assignment: CDR1 MGHDK and CDR2 SYGVNS. The CDR3 totals 16 residues. The DNA of the CDR3 is TGTGCCAGCAGTGAGAACACCGGGCAAGGAGGCTATGGCTACACCTTC. Its translation: CASSENTGQGGYGYTF.

The genes are TRBV10-3 and TRBJ2-7; D is unclear. The V gene lost 3 bases and the J gene lost 6 bases, with 6 bases spanning the gap. CDR3 size: 11 residues. CDR1 is ENHRY, CDR2 SYGVKD, per germline. CDR3 loop: CAISDSLEQYF. In DNA, the CDR3 is TGTGCCATCAGTGACTCCCTCGAGCAGTACTTC.

This sequence joins TRBV4-1 and TRBJ1-3; D gene ambiguous. The CDR3 is 16 amino acids. Germline-derived CDR1 and CDR2 are MGHRA and YSYEKL. The V gene lost 0 bases and the J gene lost 0 bases, with 9 bases spanning the gap. The CDR3 DNA reads as TGCGCCAGCAGCCAAGAGCCAGGCCTCTCTGGAAACACCATATATTTT. Translation gives CASSQEPGLSGNTIYF.

This sequence joins TRBV10-2 and TRBJ2-6; TRBD1 matches 10 bases. Germline V gene data show CDR1 as WSHSY and CDR2 as SAAADI. The length of the CDR3 is 22 residues. V lost 6 bases to trimming and J lost 4 bases; unmatched junction nucleotides: 24. The CDR3 protein is CASSNPLGQGTGVVVGANVLTF. CDR3 coding DNA: TGCGCCAGCAGCAACCCCCTCGGGCAGGGGACAGGGGTTGTTGTAGGGGCCAACGTCCTGACTTTC.